Included here is one T cell receptor (beta chain) sequence, with context. This specimen comes from a study of tumor T cells in aggressive B-cell lymphoma. V gave up 8 bases and J gave up 4 bases; unmatched junction bases: 5. The CDR3 extends over 13 amino acids. The germline CDR1 and CDR2 sequences are LNHDA and SQIVND (reference sequence). Method: immunoSEQ multiplex PCR; TCRdb's copy keeps in-frame clones and lacks some. The sample contains 2,100 or so clones, around nine tenths of which appear only once. This sequence originates from an adult with diffuse large B cell lymphoma. The chain is built from TRBV19 and TRBJ1-2; TRBD1 aligns across 9 bases. The sequenced sample consisted of tumor tissue. CDR3: CASGDRATYGYTF. CDR3 in DNA: TGTGCCAGTGGGGACAGGGCGACCTATGGCTACACCTTC. Filled out from reference TRBV19 and TRBJ1-2, the complete variable domain reads DGGITQSPKYLFRKEGQNVTLSCEQNLNHDAMYWYRQDPGQGLRLIYYSQIVNDFQKGDIAEGYSVSREKKESFPLTVTSAQKNPTAFYLCASGDRATYGYTFGSGTRLTVV.